This T cell receptor beta chain came from a study of blood T cell repertoires in COVID-19. Study details: T cells, B-cell-depleted T cells, or PBMCs provided the cDNA or gDNA that served as material.

The V gene end was trimmed by 10 bases and the J gene end by 2 bases; junction bases not matched to a gene: 13. The CDR3 runs to 16 residues. CDR1 ENHRY and CDR2 SYGVKD come from the germline V gene. Repertoires were generated with immunoSEQ multiplex PCR, while TCRdb's copy carries only in-frame clones and drops some. The sample has just over 650,000 clones, approximately 90% seen once. Sample: peripheral blood. This chain connects TRBV10-3 to TRBJ1-5; 8 nucleotides line up with TRBD1. The receptor was derived from a woman between 18 and 29 years old with acute or convalescent COVID-19. CDR3 residues: CATLDRERGGNQPQHF. The CDR3 coding sequence is TGTGCCACCCTGGACAGGGAAAGAGGGGGCAATCAGCCCCAGCATTTT.